This TCR beta chain was sequenced during a study of cytomegalovirus exposure and HLA in healthy donors. Study-level background: There were roughly 120 million unique TCR beta sequences, drawn from 150 million to 200 million T cells, in an earlier analysis. Study-wide points: Later analysis indicated greater clonal expansion among HLA-associated TCR beta chains than among equally common other chains. Some V segments could not be told apart, so they were left out, TRBV6-2 and TRBV6-3 among them. Follow-up analysis later connected one missense variant in DCLRE1C with trimming of TCR beta V- and J-genes.

Researchers ran the PCR with 60 Vbeta and 13 Jbeta primers. Sequenced by immunoSEQ multiplex PCR; TCRdb stores in-frame clones only, minus some. The sample holds about 150,000 clones, about 80% seen once. This clone was seen a handful of times. Antigen: not known. V lost 5 bases and J lost 4; bases outside the gene matches: 10. The CDR3 consists of 15 residues. Per the germline V gene, CDR1 is SGHVS and CDR2 is FQNEAQ. Sequenced input: PBMCs. The clonotype was recovered from a man aged 30 to 39 in good health and CMV-seropositive. This chain connects TRBV7-8 to TRBJ2-7; 8 bases agree with TRBD2. CDR3: CASSPPGTSSYEQYF. In DNA, the CDR3 is TGTGCCAGCAGCCCCCCCGGGACTAGTTCGTACGAGCAGTACTTC.